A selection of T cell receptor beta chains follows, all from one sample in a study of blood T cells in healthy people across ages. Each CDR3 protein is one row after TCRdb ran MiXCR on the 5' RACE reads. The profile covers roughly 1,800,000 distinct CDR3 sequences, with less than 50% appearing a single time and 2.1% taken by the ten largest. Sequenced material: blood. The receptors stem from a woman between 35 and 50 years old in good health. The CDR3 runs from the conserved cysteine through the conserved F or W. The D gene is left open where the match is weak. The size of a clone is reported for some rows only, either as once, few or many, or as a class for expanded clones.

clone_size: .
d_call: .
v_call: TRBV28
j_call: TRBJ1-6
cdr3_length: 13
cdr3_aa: CASRGVSNSPLHF
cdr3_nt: TGTGCCAGCAGAGGGGTATCCAATTCACCCCTCCACTTT

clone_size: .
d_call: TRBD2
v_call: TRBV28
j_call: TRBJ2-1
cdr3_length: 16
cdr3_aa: CASSLSRGGSYNEQFF
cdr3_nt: TGTGCCAGCAGTTTGAGTCGCGGGGGGTCCTACAATGAGCAGTTCTTC

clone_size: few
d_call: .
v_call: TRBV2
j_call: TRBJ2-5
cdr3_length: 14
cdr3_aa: CASHPSSVLETQYF
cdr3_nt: TGTGCCAGCCATCCTAGCAGCGTCTTAGAGACCCAGTACTTC

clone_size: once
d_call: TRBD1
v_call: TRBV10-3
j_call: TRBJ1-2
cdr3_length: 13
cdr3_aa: CAISAGTGWSYTF
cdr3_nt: TGTGCCATCAGCGCCGGGACAGGGTGGAGCTACACCTTC

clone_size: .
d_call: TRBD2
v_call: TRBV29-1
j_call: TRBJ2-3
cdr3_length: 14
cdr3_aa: CSVPRRGSTDTQYF
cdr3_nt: TGCAGCGTCCCCCGGCGGGGGAGCACAGATACGCAGTATTTT

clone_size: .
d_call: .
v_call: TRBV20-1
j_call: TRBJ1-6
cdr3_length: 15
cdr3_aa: CSAWQGSSYNSPLHF
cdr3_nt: TGCAGTGCTTGGCAGGGATCGTCCTATAATTCACCCCTCCACTTT

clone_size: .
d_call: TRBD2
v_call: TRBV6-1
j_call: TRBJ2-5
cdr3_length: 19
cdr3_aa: CASSVTLRTSGGPRETQYF
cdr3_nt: TGTGCCAGCAGTGTCACCCTTCGGACTAGCGGGGGGCCCCGGGAGACCCAGTACTTC

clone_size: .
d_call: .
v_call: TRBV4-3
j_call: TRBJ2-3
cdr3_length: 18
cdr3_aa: CASSQDRQGMVSTDTQYF
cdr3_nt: TGCGCCAGCAGCCAAGATAGGCAGGGGATGGTTAGCACAGATACGCAGTATTTT

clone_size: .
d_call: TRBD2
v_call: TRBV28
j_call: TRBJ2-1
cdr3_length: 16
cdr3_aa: CASSTRGEAGGSEQFF
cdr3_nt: TGTGCCAGCAGTACCCGAGGAGAAGCGGGGGGGTCTGAGCAGTTCTTC

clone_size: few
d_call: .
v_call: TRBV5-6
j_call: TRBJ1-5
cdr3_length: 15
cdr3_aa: CASSHGLYSNQPQHF
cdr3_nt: TGTGCCAGCAGCCACGGACTATATAGCAATCAGCCCCAGCATTTT

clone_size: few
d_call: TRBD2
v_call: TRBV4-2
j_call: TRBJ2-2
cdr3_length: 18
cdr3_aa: CASSQALGIAGGTGELFF
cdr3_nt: TGTGCCAGCAGCCAAGCCCTGGGAATAGCGGGGGGCACCGGGGAGCTGTTTTTT

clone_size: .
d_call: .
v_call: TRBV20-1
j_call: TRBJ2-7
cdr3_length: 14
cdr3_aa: CSASGRSSSYEQYF
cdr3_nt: TGCAGTGCGTCCGGGAGATCAAGCTCCTACGAGCAGTACTTC

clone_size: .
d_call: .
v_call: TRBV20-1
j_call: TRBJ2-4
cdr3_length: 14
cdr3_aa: CSAISGTAKNIQYF
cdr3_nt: TGCAGTGCTATCTCTGGGACAGCCAAAAACATTCAGTACTTC

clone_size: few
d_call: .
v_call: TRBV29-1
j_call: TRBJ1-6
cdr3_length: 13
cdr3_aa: CSVEVGPGSPLHF
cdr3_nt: TGCAGCGTTGAAGTAGGACCGGGTTCACCCCTCCACTTT

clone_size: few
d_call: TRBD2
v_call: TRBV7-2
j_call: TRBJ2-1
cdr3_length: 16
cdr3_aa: CASSSRGGVQNNEQFF
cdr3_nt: TGTGCCAGCAGCTCACGGGGGGGCGTGCAAAACAATGAGCAGTTCTTC

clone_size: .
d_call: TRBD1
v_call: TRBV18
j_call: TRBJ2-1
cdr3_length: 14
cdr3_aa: CASSPRGPGNEQFF
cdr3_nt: TGTGCCAGCTCACCAAGGGGGCCCGGCAATGAGCAGTTCTTC

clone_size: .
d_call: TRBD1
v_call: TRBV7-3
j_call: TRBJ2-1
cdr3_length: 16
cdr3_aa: CASSLQDRMPYNEQFF
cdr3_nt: TGTGCCAGCAGCTTACAGGACAGGATGCCCTACAATGAGCAGTTCTTC

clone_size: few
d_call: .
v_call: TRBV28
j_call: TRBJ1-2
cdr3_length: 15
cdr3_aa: CASSVQGYRGYGYTF
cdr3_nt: TGTGCCAGCAGTGTCCAGGGGTATCGGGGCTATGGCTACACCTTC

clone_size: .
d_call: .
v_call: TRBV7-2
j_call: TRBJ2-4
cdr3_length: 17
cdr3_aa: CASSLGPPVLAKNIQYF
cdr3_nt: TGTGCCAGCAGCTTAGGGCCGCCGGTTCTAGCCAAAAACATTCAGTACTTC

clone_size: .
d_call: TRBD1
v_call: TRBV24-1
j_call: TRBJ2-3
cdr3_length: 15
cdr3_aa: CATSARDRGADTQYF
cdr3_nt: TGTGCCACCAGTGCTAGGGACAGGGGCGCTGATACGCAGTATTTT

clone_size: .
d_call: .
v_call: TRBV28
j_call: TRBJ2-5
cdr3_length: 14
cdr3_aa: CASSFATGLMEQYF
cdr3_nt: TGTGCCAGCAGTTTTGCCACGGGACTCATGGAGCAGTACTTC

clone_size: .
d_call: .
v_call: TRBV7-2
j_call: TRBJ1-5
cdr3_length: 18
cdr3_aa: CTSSRRGGGADGNQPQHF
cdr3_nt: TGTACCAGCAGCCGCCGCGGCGGGGGCGCCGATGGCAATCAGCCCCAGCATTTT